A single sample gave rise to the 10 T cell receptor beta chains below, sequenced in a study of control samples from healthy donors and cancer patients (dated by TCRdb to 2019 to 2021). Libraries were constructed by the immunoSEQ multiplex PCR assay. This immuneACCESS table, as held by TCRdb, lists in-frame sequences with V and J called but not all clones. Of the missing ones, under half trace to an unresolved V gene in checked studies; the others have no known cause. The table for this sample lists 100,000 to 150,000 clones; 85% to 95% of them were counted only once. Roughly 8.8% of the sample lies in the top ten. Sequenced material: blood. The receptors derive from a man between 18 and 35 years old in good health.

V is TRBV10-2 and J is TRBJ1-3; D gene ambiguous. Germline lookup yields CDR1 WSHSY and CDR2 SAAADI. The CDR3 contains 11 residues. The CDR3 bases are TGCGGGTCGAGAGCGGGAAACACCATATATTTT. Translation gives CGSRAGNTIYF.

The chain recombines TRBV5-4 with TRBJ2-7; 13 bases are a match to TRBD2. Per the germline V gene, CDR1 is SGHNT and CDR2 is YYREEE (reference sequence). This CDR3 spans 15 amino acids. V shed 0 bases, J shed 9 bases, and the junction held 6 bases outside the gene matches. The CDR3 protein is CASSLGLAGGNAQYF. The CDR3 nucleotides are TGTGCCAGCAGCTTGGGACTAGCGGGGGGTAACGCGCAGTACTTC.

The CDR3 coding sequence is TGTGCCAGTAGTATTTTACAGTGGGAACATCAGCCCCAGCATTTT. This sequence encodes CASSILQWEHQPQHF. V and J are TRBV19 and TRBJ1-5, with D unclear. The germline V and J ends were trimmed by 3 bases and 5 bases, with 14 bases remaining between them. There are 15 residues in the CDR3. The V gene's germline CDR1 is LNHDA and CDR2 SQIVND (reference sequence).

V and J are TRBV5-1 and TRBJ2-6; D is possibly TRBD1 or TRBD2 (5 bases each). The germline V gene encodes CDR1 SGHRS and CDR2 YFSETQ. V was cut by 1 base and J by 0 bases, with 8 bases left in between. The CDR3 totals 16 residues. CDR3 in DNA: TGCGCCAGCAGCTTGTGGGGGACCTCTGGGGCCAACGTCCTGACTTTC. It yields the protein CASSLWGTSGANVLTF. The full variable domain, rest sourced from reference TRBV5-1 and TRBJ2-6, is KAGVTQTPRYLIKTRGQQVTLSCSPISGHRSVSWYQQTPGQGLQFLFEYFSETQRNKGNFPGRFSGRQFSNSRSEMNVSTLELGDSALYLCASSLWGTSGANVLTFGAGSRLTVL.

A note on this clone: This sample also contains other DNA sequences that code for the same CDR3. The V gene is TRBV30, the J gene TRBJ2-5; D call uncertain. The germline gives CDR1 GTSNPN, CDR2 SVGIG (reference sequence). CDR3 length: 12 amino acids. Between the trimmed V and J ends, which lost 5 bases and 4 bases, there was a span of 11 bases. The CDR3 bases are TGTGCCTGGTCCCAGCGTGGAGAGACCCAGTACTTC. Protein: CAWSQRGETQYF.

This clone was seen a single time. The chain employs TRBV5-6 and TRBJ2-3; D not resolved. There are 13 residues in the CDR3. CDR1 and CDR2 from the germline V gene are SGHDT and YYEEEE. V lost 2 bases and J 0 bases, leaving 4 bases between the germline ends. The CDR3 bases are TGTGCCAGCAGCTTATGGAGCACAGATACGCAGTATTTT. Protein: CASSLWSTDTQYF.

This clone came up once. The chain has TRBV6-1 and TRBJ1-5; the D is unclear. Per the germline V gene, CDR1 is MNHNS and CDR2 is SASEGT. This CDR3 region has 12 residues. V lost 1 base and J 6 bases, leaving 4 bases between the germline ends. The CDR3 DNA reads TGTGCCAGCAGTGAAGGAGGTCAGCCCCAGCATTTT. Translation: CASSEGGQPQHF.

The chain employs TRBV29-1 and TRBJ2-7, with TRBD1 matching over 8 bases. Per germline, CDR1 SQVTM and CDR2 ANQGSEA. The trim removed 7 bases at V and 2 bases at J, leaving 4 bases unmatched. CDR3 length equals 12 residues. The CDR3 region is CSGRTGTYEQYF. The CDR3 region has the DNA TGCAGCGGGAGGACAGGGACCTACGAGCAGTACTTC.

V is TRBV19 and J is TRBJ1-2, with 7 positions matching TRBD1. The trim removed 6 bases at V and 8 bases at J, leaving 9 bases unmatched. The CDR3 has 13 residues. Germline CDR1 and CDR2: LNHDA and SQIVND (reference sequence). The CDR3 region is CASSYRGSHGYTF. CDR3 nucleotides: TGTGCCAGTAGCTACAGGGGTTCGCACGGCTACACCTTC.

In its sample, this clone was seen a few times. The rearrangement uses TRBV20-1 and TRBJ1-5; no clear D. With 3 bases removed from V and 0 bases from J, the gap between germline ends came to 6 bases. The germline CDR1 and CDR2 sequences are DFQATT and SNEGSKA (reference sequence). There are 13 residues in the CDR3. The CDR3 nucleotides read TGCAGTGCTAGTCAGGATAGCAATCAGCCCCAGCATTTT. The encoded protein is CSASQDSNQPQHF.